The sequence of this TCR beta chain was determined in a study of blood T cell repertoires in COVID-19. How the authors handled the data: Nucleated cell counts were estimated from reference gene primer amplification. Data came from immunoSEQ multiplex PCR; TCRdb stores just in-frame clones and leaves some out. That table furnishes V, J and clone size, whereas the DNA furnished D and trimming. Here the sample spans some 200,000 clones, about 85% being singletons. The CDR3 has 15 residues. Germline V gene sequence: CDR1 KGHSH, CDR2 LQKENI. J lost 1 base, V lost 3 bases, and 5 bases had no gene match. This chain uses TRBV18 with TRBJ1-1, with 7 bases that match TRBD1. The sequenced sample consisted of peripheral blood. The clonotype comes from a woman of 80 years or more with acute or convalescent COVID-19. This CDR3 is CASSPRDSQNTEAFF. The CDR3 DNA is TGTGCCAGCTCACCCCGGGACAGCCAGAACACTGAAGCTTTCTTT. Together with reference TRBV18 and TRBJ1-1, the CDR3 gives the full variable domain: NAGVMQNPRHLVRRRGQEARLRCSPMKGHSHVYWYRQLPEEGLKFMVYLQKENIIDESGMPKERFSAEFPKEGPSILRIQQVVRGDSAAYFCASSPRDSQNTEAFFGQGTRLTVV.